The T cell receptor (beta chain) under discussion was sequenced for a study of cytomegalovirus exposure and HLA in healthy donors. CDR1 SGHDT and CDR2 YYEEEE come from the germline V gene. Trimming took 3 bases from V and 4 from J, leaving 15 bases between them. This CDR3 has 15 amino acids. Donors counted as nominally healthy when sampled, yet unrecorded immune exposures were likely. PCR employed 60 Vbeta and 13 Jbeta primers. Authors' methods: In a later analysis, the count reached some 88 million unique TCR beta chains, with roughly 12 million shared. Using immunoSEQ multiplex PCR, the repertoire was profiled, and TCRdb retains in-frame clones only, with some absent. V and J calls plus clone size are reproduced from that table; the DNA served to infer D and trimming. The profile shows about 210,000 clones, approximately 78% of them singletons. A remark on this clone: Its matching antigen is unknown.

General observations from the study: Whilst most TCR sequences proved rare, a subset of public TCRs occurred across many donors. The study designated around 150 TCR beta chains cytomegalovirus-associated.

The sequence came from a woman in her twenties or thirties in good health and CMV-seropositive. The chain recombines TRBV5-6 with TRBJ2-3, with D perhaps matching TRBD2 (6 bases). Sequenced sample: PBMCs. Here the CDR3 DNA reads TGTGCCAGCAGCTCGGGCGGGGTCTTCCCAGATACGCAGTATTTT. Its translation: CASSSGGVFPDTQYF.